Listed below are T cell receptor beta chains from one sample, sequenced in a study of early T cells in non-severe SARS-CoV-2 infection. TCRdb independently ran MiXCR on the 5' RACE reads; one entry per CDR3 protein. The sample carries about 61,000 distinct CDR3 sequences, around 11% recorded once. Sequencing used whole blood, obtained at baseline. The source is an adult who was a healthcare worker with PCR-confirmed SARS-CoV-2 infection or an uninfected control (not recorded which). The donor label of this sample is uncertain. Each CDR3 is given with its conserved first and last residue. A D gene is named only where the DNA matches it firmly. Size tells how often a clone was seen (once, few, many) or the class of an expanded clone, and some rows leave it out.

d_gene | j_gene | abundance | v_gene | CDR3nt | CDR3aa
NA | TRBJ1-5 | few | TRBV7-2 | TGTGCCAGCAGCCCCCAAGGTCTTAGCAATCAGCCCCAGCATTTT | CASSPQGLSNQPQHF
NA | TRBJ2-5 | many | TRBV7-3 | TGTGCCAGCAGTCTCACCGGGGGGCTTCAAGAGACCCAGTACTTC | CASSLTGGLQETQYF
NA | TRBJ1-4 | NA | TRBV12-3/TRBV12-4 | TGTGCCAGCAGCTTCAGGGGCTTGGAAAAACTGTTTTTT | CASSFRGLEKLFF
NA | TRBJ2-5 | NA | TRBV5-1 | TGCGCCAGCAGCCCCTCGGATTGGGGAGTTCAGGAGACCCAGTACTTC | CASSPSDWGVQETQYF
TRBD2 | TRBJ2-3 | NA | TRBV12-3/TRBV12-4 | TGTGCCAGTAAGACTAGCGGGCAAGATACGCAGTATTTT | CASKTSGQDTQYF
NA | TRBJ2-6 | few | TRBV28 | TGTGCCTGCAGTCTCGGGGGCTCTGGGGCCAACGTCCTGACTTTC | CACSLGGSGANVLTF
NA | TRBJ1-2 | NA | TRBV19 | TGTGCCAGTACCCCTTACGAGACAGACTTGAAGAATGGCTACACCTTC | CASTPYETDLKNGYTF
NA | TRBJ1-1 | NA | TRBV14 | TGTGCCAGCAGCCAAATGAGGAACACTGAAGCTTTCTTT | CASSQMRNTEAFF
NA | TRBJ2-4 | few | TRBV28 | TGTGCCAGCAGTCCAGGTGGGGAAGCCAAAAACATTCAGTACTTC | CASSPGGEAKNIQYF
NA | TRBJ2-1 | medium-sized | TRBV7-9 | TGTGCCAGCAGCTTAGTACTAGACGAGCAGTTCTTC | CASSLVLDEQFF
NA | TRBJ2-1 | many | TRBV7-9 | TGTGCCAGCAGCCCCGTAAATGAGCAGTTCTTC | CASSPVNEQFF
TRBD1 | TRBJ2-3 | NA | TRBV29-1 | TGCAGCGTTGAAGGCCCACGGGACAGGCCTAGCACAGATACGCAGTATTTT | CSVEGPRDRPSTDTQYF
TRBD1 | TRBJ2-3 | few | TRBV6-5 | TGTGCCAGCAGTTACTCAGCAGGGGGCGCGGATACGCAGTATTTT | CASSYSAGGADTQYF
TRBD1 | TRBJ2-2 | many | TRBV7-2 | TGTGCCAGCAGCCTGGACAGGGGCCACACCGGGGAGCTGTTTTTT | CASSLDRGHTGELFF
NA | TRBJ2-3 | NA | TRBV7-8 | TGTGCCAGCAGCTTAAAACCCACCGTAGGGGGGGGGAGCACAGATACGCAGTATTTT | CASSLKPTVGGGSTDTQYF
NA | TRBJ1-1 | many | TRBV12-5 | TGTGCTAGTGCCCTGAGCCTAGGGAACACTGAAGCTTTCTTT | CASALSLGNTEAFF